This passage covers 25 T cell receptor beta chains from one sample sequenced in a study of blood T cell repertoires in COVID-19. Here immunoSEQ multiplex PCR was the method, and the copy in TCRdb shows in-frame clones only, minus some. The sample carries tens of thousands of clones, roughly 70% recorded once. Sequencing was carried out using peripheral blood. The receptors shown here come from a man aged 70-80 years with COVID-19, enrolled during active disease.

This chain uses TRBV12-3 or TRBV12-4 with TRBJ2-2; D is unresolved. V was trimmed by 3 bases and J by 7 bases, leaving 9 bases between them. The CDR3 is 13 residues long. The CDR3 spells CASSLGFGGELFF. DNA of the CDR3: TGTGCCAGCAGTTTGGGCTTCGGCGGGGAGCTGTTTTTT.

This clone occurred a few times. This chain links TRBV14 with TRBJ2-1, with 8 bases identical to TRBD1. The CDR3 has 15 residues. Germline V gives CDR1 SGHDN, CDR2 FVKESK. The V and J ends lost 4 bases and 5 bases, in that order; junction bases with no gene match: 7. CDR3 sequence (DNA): TGTGCCAGCAGCCGACCGGGACAGGTCGACAATGAGCAGTTCTTC. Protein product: CASSRPGQVDNEQFF.

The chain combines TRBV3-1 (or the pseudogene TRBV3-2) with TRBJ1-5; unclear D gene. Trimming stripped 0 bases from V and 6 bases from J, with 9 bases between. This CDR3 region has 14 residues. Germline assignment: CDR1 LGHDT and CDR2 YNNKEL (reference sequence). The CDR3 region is CASSQDGRFQPQHF. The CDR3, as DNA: TGTGCCAGCAGCCAAGATGGGAGGTTTCAGCCCCAGCATTTT.

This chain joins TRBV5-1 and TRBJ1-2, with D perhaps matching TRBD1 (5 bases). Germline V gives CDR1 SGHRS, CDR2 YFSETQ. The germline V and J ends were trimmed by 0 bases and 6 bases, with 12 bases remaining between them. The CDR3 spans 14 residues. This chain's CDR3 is CASSLDSPRDGYTF. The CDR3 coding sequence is TGCGCCAGCAGCTTGGACAGCCCCAGGGATGGCTACACCTTC.

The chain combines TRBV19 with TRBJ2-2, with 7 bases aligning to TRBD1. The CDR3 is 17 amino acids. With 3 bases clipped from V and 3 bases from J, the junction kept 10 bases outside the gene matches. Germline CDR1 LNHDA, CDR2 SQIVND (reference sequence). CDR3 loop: CASSILRQGLDTGELFF. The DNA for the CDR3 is TGTGCCAGTAGTATCCTTCGACAGGGTCTGGACACCGGGGAGCTGTTTTTT.

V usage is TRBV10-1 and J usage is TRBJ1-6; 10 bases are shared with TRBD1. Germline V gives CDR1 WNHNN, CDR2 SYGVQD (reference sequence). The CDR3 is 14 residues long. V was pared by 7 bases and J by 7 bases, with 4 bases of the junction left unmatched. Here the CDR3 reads CASTRTGGNSPLHF. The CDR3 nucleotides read TGCGCCAGCACACGGACAGGGGGAAATTCACCCCTCCACTTT.

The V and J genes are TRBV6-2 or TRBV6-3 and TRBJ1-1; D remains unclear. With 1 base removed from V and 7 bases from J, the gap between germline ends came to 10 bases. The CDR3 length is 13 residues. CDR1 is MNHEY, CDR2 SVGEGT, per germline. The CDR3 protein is CASSYLRGSEAFF. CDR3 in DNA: TGTGCCAGCAGTTACTTAAGAGGAAGTGAAGCTTTCTTT.

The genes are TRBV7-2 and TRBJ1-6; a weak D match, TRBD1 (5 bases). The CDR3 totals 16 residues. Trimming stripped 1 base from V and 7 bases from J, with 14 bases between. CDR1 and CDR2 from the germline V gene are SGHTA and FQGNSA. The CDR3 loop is CASSLEHRGGNSPLHF. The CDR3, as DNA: TGTGCCAGCAGCTTAGAACATAGGGGCGGCAATTCACCCCTCCACTTT.

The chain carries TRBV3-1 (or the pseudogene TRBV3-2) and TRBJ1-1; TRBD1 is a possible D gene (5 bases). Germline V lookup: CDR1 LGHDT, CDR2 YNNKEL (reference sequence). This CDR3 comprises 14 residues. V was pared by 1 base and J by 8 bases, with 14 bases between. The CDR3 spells CASSQVVQGTEAFF. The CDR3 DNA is TGTGCCAGCAGCCAAGTGGTCCAGGGAACCGAAGCTTTCTTT.

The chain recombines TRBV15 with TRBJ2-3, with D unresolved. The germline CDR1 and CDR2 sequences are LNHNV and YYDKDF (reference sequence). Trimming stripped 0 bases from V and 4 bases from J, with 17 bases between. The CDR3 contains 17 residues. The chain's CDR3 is CATSRDPERLVADTQYF. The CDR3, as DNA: TGTGCCACCAGCAGAGATCCCGAAAGACTGGTTGCAGATACGCAGTATTTT.

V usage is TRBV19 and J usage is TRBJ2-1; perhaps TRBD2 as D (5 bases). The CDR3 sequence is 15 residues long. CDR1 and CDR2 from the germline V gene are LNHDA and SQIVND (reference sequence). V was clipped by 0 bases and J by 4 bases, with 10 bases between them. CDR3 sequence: CASSIDLGSYNEQFF. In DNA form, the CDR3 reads TGTGCCAGTAGTATAGATCTTGGGAGTTACAATGAGCAGTTCTTC.

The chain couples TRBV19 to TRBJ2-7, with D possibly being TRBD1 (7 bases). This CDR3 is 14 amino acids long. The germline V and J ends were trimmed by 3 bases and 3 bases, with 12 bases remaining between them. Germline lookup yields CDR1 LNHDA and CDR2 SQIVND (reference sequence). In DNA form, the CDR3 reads TGTGCCAGTAGTATCGGAGGGGGCAGCTACGAGCAGTACTTC. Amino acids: CASSIGGGSYEQYF.

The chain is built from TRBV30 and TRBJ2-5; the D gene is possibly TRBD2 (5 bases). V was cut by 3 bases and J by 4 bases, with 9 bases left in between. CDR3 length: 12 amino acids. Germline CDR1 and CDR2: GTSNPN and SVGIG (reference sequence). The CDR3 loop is CAWRTGLETQYF. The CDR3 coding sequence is TGTGCCTGGAGGACGGGGTTAGAGACCCAGTACTTC.

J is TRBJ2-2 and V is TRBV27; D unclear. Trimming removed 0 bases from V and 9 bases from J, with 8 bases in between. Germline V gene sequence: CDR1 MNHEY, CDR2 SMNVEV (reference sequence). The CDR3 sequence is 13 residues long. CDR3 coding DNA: TGTGCCAGCAGTTTATCCGTGGCTTGGGAGCTGTTTTTT. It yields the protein CASSLSVAWELFF.

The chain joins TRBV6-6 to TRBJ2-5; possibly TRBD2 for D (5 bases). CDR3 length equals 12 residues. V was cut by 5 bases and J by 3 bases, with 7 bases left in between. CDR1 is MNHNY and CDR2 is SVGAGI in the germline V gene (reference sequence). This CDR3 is CASSTREETQYF. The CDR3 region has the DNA TGTGCCAGCAGTACTAGGGAAGAGACCCAGTACTTC.

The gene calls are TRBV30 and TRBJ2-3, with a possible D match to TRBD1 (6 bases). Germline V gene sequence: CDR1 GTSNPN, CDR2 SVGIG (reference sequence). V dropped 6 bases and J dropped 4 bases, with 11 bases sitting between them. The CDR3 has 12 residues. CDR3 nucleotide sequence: TGTGCCTGTCCACAGGGCCCAGATACGCAGTATTTT. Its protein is CACPQGPDTQYF.

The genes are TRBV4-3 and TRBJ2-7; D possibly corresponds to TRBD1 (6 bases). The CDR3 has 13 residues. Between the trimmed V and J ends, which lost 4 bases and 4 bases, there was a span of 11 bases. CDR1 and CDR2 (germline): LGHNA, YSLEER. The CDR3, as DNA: TGCGCCAGCAGCCGTGGACAGTTGTACGAGCAGTACTTC. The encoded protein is CASSRGQLYEQYF.

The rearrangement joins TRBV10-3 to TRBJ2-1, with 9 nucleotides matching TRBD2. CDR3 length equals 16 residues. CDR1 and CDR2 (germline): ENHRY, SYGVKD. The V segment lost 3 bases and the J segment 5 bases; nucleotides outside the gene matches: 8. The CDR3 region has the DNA TGTGCCATCAGTGAAGGTTCTAGCGGGACAAACAATGAGCAGTTCTTC. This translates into CAISEGSSGTNNEQFF.

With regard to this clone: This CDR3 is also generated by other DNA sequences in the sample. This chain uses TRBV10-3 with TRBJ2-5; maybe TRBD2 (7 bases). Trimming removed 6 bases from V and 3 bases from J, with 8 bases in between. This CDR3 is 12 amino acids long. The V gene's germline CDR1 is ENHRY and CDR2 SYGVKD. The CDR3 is CAIRGGEETQYF. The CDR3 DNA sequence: TGTGCCATCAGAGGGGGGGAAGAGACCCAGTACTTC.

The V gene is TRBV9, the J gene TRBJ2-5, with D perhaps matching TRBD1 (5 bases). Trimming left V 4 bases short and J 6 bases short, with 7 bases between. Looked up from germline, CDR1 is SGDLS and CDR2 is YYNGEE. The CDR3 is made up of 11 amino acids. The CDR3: CASSLDKTQYF. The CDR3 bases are TGTGCCAGCAGCCTGGACAAGACCCAGTACTTC.

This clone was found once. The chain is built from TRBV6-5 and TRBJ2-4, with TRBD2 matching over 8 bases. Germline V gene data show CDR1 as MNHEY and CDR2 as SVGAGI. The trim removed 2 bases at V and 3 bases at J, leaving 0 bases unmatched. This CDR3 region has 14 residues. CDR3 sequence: CASSYRGGKNIQYF. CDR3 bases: TGTGCCAGCAGTTACCGGGGGGGCAAAAACATTCAGTACTTC.

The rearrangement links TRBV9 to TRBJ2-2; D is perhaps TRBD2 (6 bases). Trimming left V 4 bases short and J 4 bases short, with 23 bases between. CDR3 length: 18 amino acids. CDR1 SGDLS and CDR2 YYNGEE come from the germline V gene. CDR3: CASSSYGGLEGRTGELFF. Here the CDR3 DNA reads TGTGCCAGCAGCTCCTATGGGGGACTCGAAGGGCGCACCGGGGAGCTGTTTTTT.

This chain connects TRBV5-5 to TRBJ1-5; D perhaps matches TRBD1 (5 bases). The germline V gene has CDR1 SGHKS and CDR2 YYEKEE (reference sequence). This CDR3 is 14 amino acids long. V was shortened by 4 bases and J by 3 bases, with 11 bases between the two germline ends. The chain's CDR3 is CASSADRDNQPQHF. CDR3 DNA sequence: TGTGCCAGCAGCGCTGACAGAGACAATCAGCCCCAGCATTTT. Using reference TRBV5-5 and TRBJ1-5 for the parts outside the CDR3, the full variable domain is DAGVTQSPTHLIKTRGQQVTLRCSPISGHKSVSWYQQVLGQGPQFIFQYYEKEERGRGNFPDRFSARQFPNYSSELNVNALLLGDSALYLCASSADRDNQPQHFGDGTRLSIL.

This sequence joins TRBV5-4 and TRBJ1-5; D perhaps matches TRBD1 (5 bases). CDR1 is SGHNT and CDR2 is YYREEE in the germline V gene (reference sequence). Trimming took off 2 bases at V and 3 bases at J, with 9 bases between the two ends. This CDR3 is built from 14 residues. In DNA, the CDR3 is TGTGCCAGCAGCTTACGGGGGGTCAATCAGCCCCAGCATTTT. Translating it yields CASSLRGVNQPQHF.

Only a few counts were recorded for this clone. In DNA form, the CDR3 reads TGTGCCAGCACCCCTCGGGGGAGTTATAGCAATCAGCCCCAGCATTTT. As protein: CASTPRGSYSNQPQHF. The chain links TRBV28 to TRBJ1-5, with D tentatively TRBD1 (5 bases). CDR1 and CDR2 (germline): MDHEN, SYDVKM. Deletions cut 7 bases from V and 0 bases from J, with 16 bases between. This CDR3 region has 16 residues. Drawing the rest from reference TRBV28 and TRBJ1-5, the complete variable domain is DVKVTQSSRYLVKRTGEKVFLECVQDMDHENMFWYRQDPGLGLRLIYFSYDVKMKEKGDIPEGYSVSREKKERFSLILESASTNQTSMYLCASTPRGSYSNQPQHFGDGTRLSIL.